These 30 T cell receptor beta chains came from one sample sequenced in a study of blood T cell repertoires in COVID-19. Clones were read by immunoSEQ multiplex PCR, and TCRdb kept only the in-frame ones, dropping some. The data show some 180,000 clones, around 87% seen once. Sample: peripheral blood. The receptors shown here come from a woman aged 80 or older with COVID-19, enrolled during active disease.

The rearrangement links TRBV28 to TRBJ1-6; 8 bases match TRBD1. After removal of 4 bases from V and 14 bases from J, the junction contained 4 bases not matched to a gene. Per the germline V gene, CDR1 is MDHEN and CDR2 is SYDVKM. The CDR3 spans 12 residues. Written as DNA, the CDR3 is TGTGCCAGCAGTTCCTCGGACAGGGCCCTCCACTTT. This encodes CASSSSDRALHF.

The sample holds one count of this clone. V and J are TRBV6-5 and TRBJ2-1; 11 bases fit TRBD2. The CDR3 has 15 amino acids. The ends lost 6 bases at V and 7 bases at J; junction bases unmatched: 8. Germline values: CDR1 MNHEY, CDR2 SVGAGI. The chain's CDR3 is CASRETSGTSNEQFF. In DNA form, the CDR3 reads TGTGCCAGCAGAGAGACTAGCGGGACCTCAAATGAGCAGTTCTTC.

The chain recombines TRBV12-3 or TRBV12-4 with TRBJ2-7, with 7 bases lining up with TRBD1. J lost 0 bases, V lost 5 bases, and 1 base had no gene match. The CDR3 is made up of 13 amino acids. The CDR3 coding sequence is TGTGCCAGCAGTGGACAGGTCTCCTACGAGCAGTACTTC. Its translation is CASSGQVSYEQYF.

The gene calls are TRBV9 and TRBJ2-1; 8 nucleotides line up with TRBD2. This CDR3 comprises 15 residues. Germline trimming cut 0 bases from V and 6 bases from J; bases unmatched to any gene: 5. The V gene's germline CDR1 is SGDLS and CDR2 YYNGEE. The CDR3 protein is CASSVGAGAGNEQFF. As DNA, the CDR3 is TGTGCCAGCAGCGTAGGAGCGGGAGCGGGCAATGAGCAGTTCTTC.

This clone occurred once. This sequence joins TRBV19 and TRBJ2-3; possible D gene TRBD2, 5 bases. This CDR3 has 13 residues. The V end was cut by 7 bases, the J end by 4 bases, with 12 bases between. CDR1 and CDR2 from the germline V gene are LNHDA and SQIVND (reference sequence). CDR3 nucleotides: TGTGCCAGTACCGGGGTAGTACCAGATACGCAGTATTTT. Translating it yields CASTGVVPDTQYF.

As concerns this clone: The sample carries other DNA sequences with the same CDR3. The chain recombines TRBV18 with TRBJ1-4, with D hard to call. The CDR3 totals 14 residues. V was trimmed by 3 bases and J by 0 bases, leaving 5 bases between them. Germline CDR1 is KGHSH and CDR2 is LQKENI. The CDR3 region is CASSPTSTNEKLFF. CDR3 nucleotide sequence: TGTGCCAGCTCACCGACATCAACTAATGAAAAACTGTTTTTT.

The chain joins TRBV20-1 to TRBJ2-1; 9 positions agree with TRBD2. The CDR3 loop spans 11 amino acids. V dropped 3 bases and J dropped 14; count of bases not matched to a gene: 5. Germline V gene sequence: CDR1 DFQATT, CDR2 SNEGSKA (reference sequence). CDR3 DNA sequence: TGCAGTGCTAGGGAACTAGCGGGCGAGTTCTTC. Translation gives CSARELAGEFF.

The gene calls are TRBV3-1 (or the pseudogene TRBV3-2) and TRBJ1-6; D remains ambiguous. The germline V gene has CDR1 LGHDT and CDR2 YNNKEL (reference sequence). V shed 3 bases and J shed 8 bases, with 5 bases lying between them. There are 12 residues in the CDR3. This chain's CDR3 is CASSQPDSPLHF. CDR3 nucleotides: TGTGCCAGCAGCCAGCCGGATTCACCCCTCCACTTT.

The chain employs TRBV28 and TRBJ1-2, with TRBD1 identical over 8 bases. The V segment lost 4 bases and the J segment 4 bases; nucleotides outside the gene matches: 8. Per the germline V gene, CDR1 is MDHEN and CDR2 is SYDVKM. This CDR3 contains 15 residues. The CDR3 is CASSSGTGLVYGYTF. The CDR3 nucleotides read TGTGCCAGCAGTTCTGGGACAGGCCTTGTCTATGGCTACACCTTC.

This chain links TRBV5-4 with TRBJ1-2; weak D call: TRBD1 (5 bases). CDR3 size: 14 residues. Germline assignment: CDR1 SGHNT and CDR2 YYREEE (reference sequence). Trimming shortened V by 2 bases and J by 4 bases, and 12 bases separated the two germline ends. This CDR3 is CASSFAGYTYGYTF. The CDR3 nucleotides are TGTGCCAGCAGCTTCGCAGGGTATACCTATGGCTACACCTTC.

The chain combines TRBV5-8 with TRBJ2-3; D is possibly TRBD1 (5 bases). Trimming left V 2 bases short and J 4 bases short, with 8 bases between. There are 13 residues in the CDR3. The germline V gene has CDR1 SGHTS and CDR2 YDEGEE. The CDR3 DNA reads as TGTGCCAGCAGCTTCAGGGAACCAGATACGCAGTATTTT. This encodes CASSFREPDTQYF.

This clone came up a few times. The chain is built from TRBV19 and TRBJ2-7, with 7 bases matching TRBD2. This CDR3 has 15 residues. CDR1 LNHDA and CDR2 SQIVND come from the germline V gene (reference sequence). After removal of 1 base from V and 3 bases from J, the junction contained 6 bases not matched to a gene. CDR3 sequence: CASSIGGTTHYEQYF. The CDR3 DNA is TGTGCCAGTAGTATAGGAGGGACTACCCACTACGAGCAGTACTTC.

The chain combines TRBV18 with TRBJ1-6; TRBD1 matches 7 bases. Germline CDR1 KGHSH, CDR2 LQKENI. Trimming removed 5 bases from V and 3 bases from J; junction bases left unmatched: 7. CDR3 length: 16 amino acids. The DNA for the CDR3 is TGTGCCAGCTCAGTAACCGGGACAGACTATAATTCACCCCTCCACTTT. It translates to CASSVTGTDYNSPLHF.

CDR3 protein: CASSVGTSSSYNEQFF. CDR3 in DNA: TGTGCCAGCAGCGTAGGGACTAGCTCCTCCTACAATGAGCAGTTCTTC. V usage is TRBV9 and J usage is TRBJ2-1; 8 nucleotides line up with TRBD2. V lost 0 bases to trimming and J lost 0 bases; unmatched junction nucleotides: 2. The CDR3 has 16 amino acids. Germline lookup yields CDR1 SGDLS and CDR2 YYNGEE.

The V gene is TRBV6-6, the J gene TRBJ2-7; D perhaps matches TRBD2 (6 bases). The V end lost 0 bases, the J end lost 6 bases, and 12 bases lay between the germline ends. The germline CDR1 and CDR2 sequences are MNHNY and SVGAGI (reference sequence). The CDR3 spans 14 residues. CDR3 sequence (DNA): TGTGCCAGCAGTTACTCGTCCTTGGGACTCGAGCAGTACTTC. Its translation is CASSYSSLGLEQYF.

The chain recombines TRBV5-4 with TRBJ2-2; a weak D match, TRBD2 (6 bases). Germline V gives CDR1 SGHNT, CDR2 YYREEE (reference sequence). The CDR3 covers 14 residues. Trimming pared 3 bases from V and 3 bases from J, leaving 9 bases between. The CDR3 DNA sequence: TGTGCCAGCAGCTCCGGGGACTACACCGGGGAGCTGTTTTTT. This gives the protein CASSSGDYTGELFF.

The chain recombines TRBV27 with TRBJ2-1, with D uncertain. The CDR3 is made up of 14 amino acids. Germline CDR1 is MNHEY and CDR2 is SMNVEV (reference sequence). Trimming took off 6 bases at V and 4 bases at J, with 13 bases between the two ends. This chain's CDR3 is CASSPVSAYNEQFF. CDR3 bases: TGTGCCAGCAGCCCTGTGAGCGCATACAATGAGCAGTTCTTC.

This clone showed up just a few times. The chain employs TRBV3-1 (or the pseudogene TRBV3-2) and TRBJ2-2, with D tentatively TRBD2 (6 bases). The length of the CDR3 is 15 residues. Germline values: CDR1 LGHDT, CDR2 YNNKEL (reference sequence). V was cut by 4 bases and J by 2 bases, with 11 bases left in between. As DNA, the CDR3 is TGTGCCAGCAGCCCCTGGGACTCCAACACCGGGGAGCTGTTTTTT. This codes for CASSPWDSNTGELFF.

The chain couples TRBV25-1 to TRBJ2-2, with no clear D. The CDR3 is made up of 13 amino acids. Trimming took off 3 bases at V and 1 base at J, with 3 bases between the two ends. The germline V gene encodes CDR1 MGHDK and CDR2 SYGVNS. Here the CDR3 reads CASSDRNTGELFF. CDR3 nucleotide sequence: TGTGCCAGCAGTGACCGGAACACCGGGGAGCTGTTTTTT.

This sequence joins TRBV24-1 and TRBJ1-2, with 7 bases that match TRBD1. CDR3 size: 13 residues. Germline CDR1 KGHDR, CDR2 SFDVKD. Unmatched junction bases numbered 7, after V lost 5 bases and J lost 8 bases. CDR3 loop: CATSARGENGYTF. The CDR3 region has the DNA TGTGCCACCAGTGCCAGGGGGGAGAACGGCTACACCTTC.

V gene TRBV7-2 combines with J gene TRBJ2-2, with TRBD1 matching 8 bases. The CDR3 is 16 amino acids. The germline CDR1 and CDR2 sequences are SGHTA and FQGNSA. After removal of 2 bases from V and 5 bases from J, the junction contained 7 bases not matched to a gene. DNA for the CDR3: TGTGCCAGCAGCTTAATCTGGACAGGGAATACCGGGGAGCTGTTTTTT. It translates to CASSLIWTGNTGELFF.

This clone was counted between two and nine times. The chain recombines TRBV20-1 with TRBJ2-2; 7 nucleotides align to TRBD2. CDR3 length: 18 residues. Trimming took 3 bases from V and 5 from J; bases not matched to a gene: 18. CDR1 and CDR2 from the germline V gene are DFQATT and SNEGSKA (reference sequence). In DNA, the CDR3 is TGCAGTGCTAGTCCCGCGAAGAGGCGGGGGTTTCTTACCGGGGAGCTGTTTTTT. It specifies CSASPAKRRGFLTGELFF.

This clone occurred a few times. V usage is TRBV7-9 and J usage is TRBJ1-4; 8 bases line up with TRBD1. The CDR3 consists of 13 residues. In germline, CDR1 is SEHNR, CDR2 FQNEAQ (reference sequence). V lost 3 bases and J lost 7; bases outside the gene matches: 1. The CDR3 loop is CASSFGQGEKLFF. In DNA form, the CDR3 reads TGTGCCAGCAGCTTCGGACAGGGTGAAAAACTGTTTTTT.

V usage is TRBV12-3 or TRBV12-4 and J usage is TRBJ1-1, with TRBD1 matching 9 bases. J lost 6 bases, V lost 6 bases, and 5 bases had no gene match. This CDR3 contains 13 residues. CDR3 loop: CASSWTGEAEAFF. DNA of the CDR3: TGTGCCAGCAGCTGGACAGGGGAGGCTGAAGCTTTCTTT.

The chain has TRBV19 and TRBJ1-1; D might be TRBD1 (6 bases). The CDR3 loop spans 14 amino acids. V gave up 7 bases and J gave up 6 bases, with 18 bases separating them. Germline CDR1 LNHDA, CDR2 SQIVND (reference sequence). The DNA for the CDR3 is TGTGCCAGTAAGGAACAGGGAGTGAGTGCTGAAGCTTTCTTT. Amino acids: CASKEQGVSAEAFF.

The genes are TRBV7-8 and TRBJ2-1, with unresolved D. This CDR3 contains 14 residues. Germline CDR1 and CDR2: SGHVS and FQNEAQ. Between the trimmed V and J ends, which lost 3 bases and 6 bases, there was a span of 12 bases. CDR3 region: CASSFRATSNEQFF. The CDR3 DNA follows: TGTGCCAGCAGCTTTCGAGCGACTTCCAATGAGCAGTTCTTC.

V gene TRBV7-9 combines with J gene TRBJ1-1; the D gene is possibly TRBD1 (6 bases). Germline CDR1 reads SEHNR; CDR2 reads FQNEAQ (reference sequence). CDR3 length: 12 amino acids. Trimming took 10 bases from V and 8 from J, leaving 17 bases between them. The CDR3 DNA sequence: TGTGCCATTTCGGACAGCCTTGAGGAAGCTTTCTTT. As protein: CAISDSLEEAFF.

This clone was recorded only once. The chain recombines TRBV28 with TRBJ1-5; D remains ambiguous. Looked up from germline, CDR1 is MDHEN and CDR2 is SYDVKM. This CDR3 has 13 amino acids. Trimming pared 3 bases from V and 7 bases from J, leaving 10 bases between. The CDR3, as DNA: TGTGCCAGCAGTTTCGGCAGCGGGCAGCCCCAGCATTTT. Encoded protein: CASSFGSGQPQHF.

The V call is TRBV5-1, the J call TRBJ2-3, with D perhaps matching TRBD2 (6 bases). Germline CDR1 reads SGHRS; CDR2 reads YFSETQ. The CDR3 runs to 16 residues. The V end lost 3 bases, the J end lost 1 base, and 15 bases lay between the germline ends. CDR3 sequence: CASSWQGGGGTDTQYF. The CDR3 coding sequence is TGCGCCAGCAGCTGGCAGGGTGGAGGGGGCACAGATACGCAGTATTTT.

V and J are TRBV5-8 and TRBJ1-2, with D maybe TRBD1 (5 bases). The CDR3 totals 16 residues. Trimming pared 2 bases from V and 4 bases from J, leaving 18 bases between. Per the germline V gene, CDR1 is SGHTS and CDR2 is YDEGEE. The DNA of the CDR3 is TGTGCCAGCAGCTTACTGACAGCTACTGGCGGCTATGGCTACACCTTC. Amino acids: CASSLLTATGGYGYTF.